The 25 T cell receptor beta chains below were found in one sample sequenced in a study of CD8 T cells in ankylosing spondylitis. TCRdb passed the 5' RACE reads through MiXCR, listing each CDR3 protein once. The data show roughly 150,000 distinct CDR3 sequences, 30% to 40% seen once. The source material was synovial fluid, either unsorted or a sorted T cell fraction (not recorded which). The receptors stem from a male donor with ankylosing spondylitis.

This clonotype was detected only a few times. The chain links TRBV12-3 or TRBV12-4 to TRBJ2-5; 8 nucleotides align to TRBD1. The junction had 1 base not matched to a gene; V was cut back by 0 bases and J by 10 bases. The CDR3 is 12 amino acids. CDR3 coding DNA: TGTGCCAGCAGTTTAGCCGACAGGGGCCAGTACTTC. It encodes CASSLADRGQYF.

The genes are TRBV20-1 and TRBJ2-3, with TRBD2 matching over 8 bases. The junction had 6 bases not matched to a gene; V was cut back by 7 bases and J by 6 bases. This CDR3 comprises 12 residues. Germline CDR1 is DFQATT and CDR2 is SNEGSKA (reference sequence). The CDR3 loop is CSVSAGGDTQYF. Written as DNA, the CDR3 is TGCAGTGTTTCCGCGGGAGGCGATACGCAGTATTTT.

The rearrangement joins TRBV6-1 to TRBJ1-2; 8 bases align to TRBD1. V trimming: 4 bases; J trimming: 8 bases; junction bases outside the gene matches: 3. Per germline, CDR1 MNHNS and CDR2 SASEGT. The CDR3 spans 12 residues. CDR3 coding DNA: TGTGCCAGCAGTGCGACAGGGGACGGCTACACCTTC. Protein: CASSATGDGYTF.

The V and J genes are TRBV10-3 and TRBJ2-7, with 10 bases matching TRBD2. V shed 3 bases, J shed 0 bases, and the junction held 11 bases outside the gene matches. CDR3 size: 18 residues. Germline CDR1 reads ENHRY; CDR2 reads SYGVKD. The CDR3 loop is CAISDPLAGAPSSYEQYF. CDR3 bases: TGTGCCATCAGTGATCCCCTAGCGGGAGCCCCTAGCTCCTACGAGCAGTACTTC.

The chain links TRBV12-3 or TRBV12-4 to TRBJ2-4; D is uncertain. The V and J ends lost 4 bases and 1 base respectively, with 8 bases between them. The CDR3 covers 14 residues. Here the CDR3 DNA reads TGTGCCAGCAGTTGGTTAGGGGCCAAAAACATTCAGTACTTC. Protein: CASSWLGAKNIQYF.

This clonotype was seen only a few times. The chain carries TRBV6-5 and TRBJ2-7, with D perhaps matching TRBD2 (6 bases). V lost 0 bases and J lost 1, with 13 bases in between. The CDR3 has 16 residues. Germline V CDR1 and CDR2: MNHEY, SVGAGI. The chain's CDR3 is CASSYSGVAASYEQYF. CDR3 nucleotide sequence: TGTGCCAGCAGTTACTCTGGGGTAGCGGCGTCCTACGAGCAGTACTTC.

The rearrangement joins TRBV28 to TRBJ1-1, with TRBD1 identical over 12 bases. V shed 6 bases, J shed 5 bases, and the junction held 10 bases outside the gene matches. The germline gives CDR1 MDHEN, CDR2 SYDVKM. The CDR3 extends over 16 amino acids. CDR3 in DNA: TGTGCCAGCAGCTATCCGGGACAGGGGGCGAGTACTGAAGCTTTCTTT. Protein: CASSYPGQGASTEAFF.

The chain carries TRBV5-6 and TRBJ2-7; 9 nucleotides match TRBD1. The CDR3 is 12 amino acids. CDR1 and CDR2 (germline): SGHDT, YYEEEE. Trimming cost V 5 bases and J 7 bases; bases outside gene matches: 4. Written as DNA, the CDR3 is TGTGCCAGCAGTTACAGGGGGCTTGAGCAGTACTTC. This encodes CASSYRGLEQYF.

The chain uses TRBV12-3 or TRBV12-4 and TRBJ2-5; 7 bases are a match to TRBD2. The junction had 6 bases not matched to a gene; V was cut back by 0 bases and J by 5 bases. The CDR3 has 15 residues. This CDR3 reads CASSLAGRSRETQYF. The CDR3 nucleotides are TGTGCCAGCAGTTTAGCCGGGAGGAGTAGGGAGACCCAGTACTTC.

This clonotype was recorded a few times. The V call is TRBV12-3 or TRBV12-4, the J call TRBJ1-2; no firm D call. The CDR3 consists of 13 residues. V was trimmed by 4 bases and J by 5 bases, leaving 11 bases between them. The CDR3 spells CASSSSLPYGYTF. DNA of the CDR3: TGTGCCAGCAGTTCATCTCTCCCGTATGGCTACACCTTC.

This chain uses TRBV20-1 with TRBJ2-1, with TRBD2 matching over 7 bases. Germline V CDR1 and CDR2: DFQATT, SNEGSKA (reference sequence). CDR3 size: 13 residues. With V trimmed by 3 bases and J by 7 bases, 6 bases remained unmatched. The CDR3 region is CSARVQAGNEQFF. The CDR3 DNA is TGCAGTGCTAGGGTCCAAGCGGGGAATGAGCAGTTCTTC.

V usage is TRBV11-3 and J usage is TRBJ2-3; D is unclear. V dropped 4 bases and J dropped 5 bases, with 7 bases sitting between them. Germline values: CDR1 SGHNT, CDR2 YENEEA. The CDR3 has 12 amino acids. The CDR3 coding sequence is TGTGCCAGCAGCTCCTGGTTAGATACGCAGTATTTT. Translating gives CASSSWLDTQYF.

This clonotype was seen many times. The chain recombines TRBV11-2 with TRBJ2-5, with a possible D match to TRBD2 (7 bases). The CDR3 length is 15 residues. The ends were cut back, 4 bases at V and 4 bases at J, with 16 bases in the middle. Germline V lookup: CDR1 SGHAT, CDR2 FQNNGV. The CDR3 nucleotides read TGTGCCAGCAGCTACCGGGGGGCAGGCGTAGAGACCCAGTACTTC. Protein product: CASSYRGAGVETQYF.

The chain carries TRBV20-1 and TRBJ2-7; 10 nucleotides align to TRBD2. The V gene's germline CDR1 is DFQATT and CDR2 SNEGSKA (reference sequence). With 5 bases clipped from V and 6 bases from J, the junction kept 10 bases outside the gene matches. This CDR3 is 14 amino acids long. DNA of the CDR3: TGCAGTGCTCCCCGGACTAGCGGAACCTTCGAGCAGTACTTC. Its protein is CSAPRTSGTFEQYF.

The chain couples TRBV29-1 to TRBJ2-7; 7 positions match TRBD2. Germline V CDR1 and CDR2: SQVTM, ANQGSEA. The CDR3 sequence is 18 residues long. V dropped 4 bases and J dropped 3; count of bases not matched to a gene: 21. The CDR3 DNA sequence: TGCAGCGTTGCCCGGGGGGAATTCAGGGCCCGGGCCAACTACGAGCAGTACTTC. Translating gives CSVARGEFRARANYEQYF.

The rearrangement links TRBV20-1 to TRBJ2-1; 10 bases agree with TRBD2. The V gene's germline CDR1 is DFQATT and CDR2 SNEGSKA (reference sequence). The trim removed 3 bases at V and 3 bases at J, leaving 5 bases unmatched. CDR3 length: 15 amino acids. The CDR3 bases are TGCAGTGCTAGGATCCGGACTAGCGGCTACAATGAGCAGTTCTTC. It is translated as CSARIRTSGYNEQFF.

The chain is built from TRBV7-3 and TRBJ1-2; 10 nucleotides match TRBD1. The trim removed 5 bases at V and 8 bases at J, leaving 5 bases unmatched. Looked up from germline, CDR1 is SGHTA and CDR2 is FQGTGA. The CDR3 consists of 13 residues. The CDR3 protein is CASSQTGGRGYTF. The CDR3 DNA reads as TGTGCCAGCAGCCAGACAGGGGGCCGAGGCTACACCTTC.

This chain connects TRBV5-1 to TRBJ1-4; a possible D gene is TRBD1 (5 bases). The CDR3 totals 14 residues. Germline assignment: CDR1 SGHRS and CDR2 YFSETQ. V was pared by 4 bases and J by 13 bases, with 20 bases between. Here the CDR3 DNA reads TGCGCCAGCAGCCCCGGGACCGGGGGAGGTGGACTGTTTTTT. Translation gives CASSPGTGGGGLFF.

The chain is built from TRBV20-1 and TRBJ2-3; D is ambiguous. V was trimmed by 0 bases and J by 1 base, leaving 8 bases between them. Germline assignment: CDR1 DFQATT and CDR2 SNEGSKA (reference sequence). The CDR3 runs to 14 residues. The CDR3 loop is CSARDYQGTDTQYF. CDR3 nucleotide sequence: TGCAGTGCTAGAGATTACCAAGGCACAGATACGCAGTATTTT.

This chain joins TRBV14 and TRBJ2-7, with D possibly matching TRBD1 (5 bases). The CDR3 totals 11 residues. Trimming stripped 3 bases from V and 9 bases from J, with 9 bases between. The germline CDR1 and CDR2 sequences are SGHDN and FVKESK. The CDR3 coding sequence is TGTGCCAGCAGCCAGGCCCAGGGGCAGTACTTC. Amino acid sequence: CASSQAQGQYF.

The chain links TRBV4-2 to TRBJ2-7, with D perhaps TRBD2 (6 bases). The germline CDR1 and CDR2 sequences are LGHNA and YNFKEQ. There are 16 residues in the CDR3. V was trimmed by 2 bases and J by 0 bases, leaving 14 bases between them. CDR3: CASSQTRLEISYEQYF. In nucleotides, the CDR3 is TGTGCCAGCAGCCAAACCCGACTAGAAATCTCCTACGAGCAGTACTTC.

The chain carries TRBV9 and TRBJ2-2; TRBD2 aligns across 8 bases. The germline gives CDR1 SGDLS, CDR2 YYNGEE. J gave up 4 bases and V 2 bases, and 10 bases lay outside the gene matches. The CDR3 runs to 17 residues. CDR3 DNA: TGTGCCAGCAGCGTCCGGCCGGGACTAGTCAGCACCGGGGAGCTGTTTTTT. This gives the protein CASSVRPGLVSTGELFF.

The chain combines TRBV2 with TRBJ2-1; TRBD1 might be the D (5 bases). The CDR3 runs 11 residues. Germline V gene lookup returns CDR1 SNHLY and CDR2 FYNNEI. The V end was cut by 8 bases, the J end by 10 bases, with 12 bases between. Here the CDR3 DNA reads TGTGCCAGCGGACATCGTTCGGAGCAGTTCTTC. This codes for CASGHRSEQFF.

This clonotype was counted only a few times. The chain joins TRBV6-1 to TRBJ2-5; D perhaps matches TRBD2 (6 bases). The germline V gene has CDR1 MNHNS and CDR2 SASEGT. CDR3 length: 14 amino acids. Trimming shortened V by 1 base and J by 2 bases, and 8 bases separated the two germline ends. The CDR3 region has the DNA TGTGCCAGCAGTGAAGGGGACTTACAAGAGACCCAGTACTTC. Protein: CASSEGDLQETQYF.

This chain joins TRBV28 and TRBJ2-7, with a tentative D call TRBD1 (5 bases). This CDR3 has 12 amino acids. The ends were cut back, 8 bases at V and 2 bases at J, with 10 bases in the middle. CDR1 and CDR2 (germline): MDHEN, SYDVKM. CDR3 amino acids: CASWGTAYEQYF. The DNA for the CDR3 is TGTGCCAGCTGGGGCACTGCCTACGAGCAGTACTTC.